The 18 T cell receptor beta chains presented below share a single source sample, sequenced in a study of blood T cell repertoires in COVID-19. TCRdb's table, derived via immunoSEQ multiplex PCR, lists solely in-frame clones and lacks some. This table has around 400,000 clones, about 88% appearing once. What was sequenced was PBMCs or T cells enriched from blood (not recorded which). These receptors came from a woman aged 18-29 years who had been exposed to COVID-19.

The chain links TRBV6-4 to TRBJ2-2, with 10 bases that match TRBD1. The V gene's germline CDR1 is MRHNA and CDR2 SNTAGT. V shed 7 bases, J shed 3 bases, and the junction held 2 bases outside the gene matches. There are 14 residues in the CDR3. The DNA for the CDR3 is TGTGCCAGCAAGGACAGGGGGGACACCGGGGAGCTGTTTTTT. Amino acid sequence: CASKDRGDTGELFF.

The rearrangement links TRBV14 to TRBJ2-1; possible D gene TRBD2, 5 bases. Trimming cost V 5 bases and J 5 bases, with 16 bases left between them. Per the germline V gene, CDR1 is SGHDN and CDR2 is FVKESK. The CDR3 contains 15 residues. This CDR3 is CASSGGLALDNEQFF. The CDR3 DNA follows: TGTGCCAGCAGCGGAGGACTGGCGCTAGACAATGAGCAGTTCTTC.

This chain links TRBV19 with TRBJ2-7, with TRBD2 matching over 13 bases. CDR1 LNHDA and CDR2 SQIVND come from the germline V gene (reference sequence). The CDR3 has 17 residues. V shed 5 bases, J shed 4 bases, and the junction held 11 bases outside the gene matches. The CDR3 loop is CASSLRTSGSRGYEQYF. The CDR3 DNA follows: TGTGCCAGTAGTCTTCGGACTAGCGGGAGCCGGGGATACGAGCAGTACTTC. Filled out from reference TRBV19 and TRBJ2-7, the complete variable domain reads DGGITQSPKYLFRKEGQNVTLSCEQNLNHDAMYWYRQDPGQGLRLIYYSQIVNDFQKGDIAEGYSVSREKKESFPLTVTSAQKNPTAFYLCASSLRTSGSRGYEQYFGPGTRLTVT.

The chain employs TRBV18 and TRBJ1-1; 9 bases line up with TRBD1. V lost 3 bases to trimming and J lost 6 bases; unmatched junction nucleotides: 14. The CDR3 runs to 17 residues. Per the germline V gene, CDR1 is KGHSH and CDR2 is LQKENI. The CDR3 DNA follows: TGTGCCAGCTCACCCCGGCCAACGACAGGGGGTGTTTCTGAAGCTTTCTTT. Encoded protein: CASSPRPTTGGVSEAFF. Complete variable domain (other parts from reference TRBV18 and TRBJ1-1): NAGVMQNPRHLVRRRGQEARLRCSPMKGHSHVYWYRQLPEEGLKFMVYLQKENIIDESGMPKERFSAEFPKEGPSILRIQQVVRGDSAAYFCASSPRPTTGGVSEAFFGQGTRLTVV.

This chain links TRBV19 with TRBJ2-1; 15 positions agree with TRBD2. Germline values: CDR1 LNHDA, CDR2 SQIVND (reference sequence). V lost 9 bases, J lost 6 bases, and 9 bases stayed unmatched. The CDR3 runs to 16 residues. The CDR3 is CASKGLAGGGGNEQFF. The CDR3 nucleotides read TGTGCCAGCAAAGGACTAGCGGGAGGGGGTGGCAATGAGCAGTTCTTC.

This chain connects TRBV28 to TRBJ1-6; D remains unclear. This CDR3 spans 16 amino acids. The V end was cut by 5 bases, the J end by 0 bases, with 11 bases between. Germline lookup yields CDR1 MDHEN and CDR2 SYDVKM. CDR3 residues: CASSHGGVSYNSPLHF. CDR3 nucleotides: TGTGCCAGCAGTCACGGCGGAGTCTCCTATAATTCACCCCTCCACTTT.

The chain couples TRBV7-2 to TRBJ2-5; D is possibly TRBD1 (6 bases). Germline CDR1 SGHTA, CDR2 FQGNSA. The CDR3 sequence is 14 residues long. Between the trimmed V and J ends, which lost 5 bases and 5 bases, there was a span of 15 bases. DNA of the CDR3: TGTGCCAGCAGCGTCTACAGGGATTCGGAGACCCAGTACTTC. Protein product: CASSVYRDSETQYF.

This clone was seen once. V gene TRBV19 combines with J gene TRBJ2-3; TRBD1 is a possible D gene (6 bases). Trimming took off 1 base at V and 3 bases at J, with 11 bases between the two ends. CDR3 length: 15 residues. Germline CDR1 LNHDA, CDR2 SQIVND (reference sequence). For the CDR3, the DNA is TGTGCCAGTAGTATAGCCAACAGGGAGACAGATACGCAGTATTTT. Its translation is CASSIANRETDTQYF. The full variable domain, with the rest looked up from reference TRBV19 and TRBJ2-3, is DGGITQSPKYLFRKEGQNVTLSCEQNLNHDAMYWYRQDPGQGLRLIYYSQIVNDFQKGDIAEGYSVSREKKESFPLTVTSAQKNPTAFYLCASSIANRETDTQYFGPGTRLTVL.

This chain uses TRBV9 with TRBJ2-2; 7 bases align to TRBD2. The ends lost 4 bases at V and 5 bases at J; junction bases unmatched: 11. CDR1 is SGDLS, CDR2 YYNGEE, per germline. The CDR3 is 16 residues long. CDR3 DNA sequence: TGTGCCAGCAGCCCAAAAGCGGGGACGGGGACCGGGGAGCTGTTTTTT. This codes for CASSPKAGTGTGELFF.

The chain is built from TRBV28 and TRBJ2-5; TRBD2 agrees at 11 bases. V lost 4 bases to trimming and J lost 1 base; unmatched junction nucleotides: 2. This CDR3 contains 15 residues. Germline CDR1 is MDHEN and CDR2 is SYDVKM. As DNA, the CDR3 is TGTGCCAGCAGTTGGACTAGCGGGCCCCAAGAGACCCAGTACTTC. Translated: CASSWTSGPQETQYF.

The CDR3: CASRGPAGGAYEQYF. CDR3 in DNA: TGTGCCAGCAGGGGCCCAGCGGGCGGGGCCTACGAGCAGTACTTC. The rearrangement joins TRBV28 to TRBJ2-7; perhaps TRBD2 as D (6 bases). This CDR3 spans 15 amino acids. Germline V lookup: CDR1 MDHEN, CDR2 SYDVKM. V was shortened by 6 bases and J by 2 bases, with 17 bases between the two germline ends.

This chain connects TRBV28 to TRBJ2-5; 7 positions match TRBD2. The CDR3 is made up of 17 amino acids. Germline V CDR1 and CDR2: MDHEN, SYDVKM. With V trimmed by 3 bases and J by 2 bases, 12 bases remained unmatched. For the CDR3, the DNA is TGTGCCAGCAGTTTGGGACTACTTACTAGCGCACAAGAGACCCAGTACTTC. Protein product: CASSLGLLTSAQETQYF.

The chain employs TRBV29-1 and TRBJ2-7, with D possibly TRBD2 on 7 matching bases. CDR1 is SQVTM, CDR2 ANQGSEA, per germline. The CDR3 contains 13 residues. Trimming left V 3 bases short and J 3 bases short, with 12 bases between. CDR3 protein: CSVESGTSYEQYF. DNA for the CDR3: TGCAGCGTTGAGAGCGGGACAAGCTACGAGCAGTACTTC.

CDR3 sequence: CASSLQGAIYEQYF. CDR3 nucleotide sequence: TGTGCCAGCAGCCTACAGGGGGCTATCTACGAGCAGTACTTC. The chain employs TRBV13 and TRBJ2-7; TRBD1 aligns across 9 bases. The CDR3 length is 14 residues. CDR1 and CDR2 (germline): PRHDT, FYEKMQ (reference sequence). V lost 5 bases to trimming and J lost 3 bases; unmatched junction nucleotides: 5.

This chain connects TRBV3-1 (or the pseudogene TRBV3-2) to TRBJ1-5, with TRBD1 matching over 7 bases. The junction had 9 bases not matched to a gene; V was cut back by 0 bases and J by 7 bases. CDR3 length: 16 residues. CDR1 LGHDT and CDR2 YNNKEL come from the germline V gene (reference sequence). CDR3 bases: TGTGCCAGCAGCCAAGATTGGAAGGGGGCAGGGCAGCCCCAGCATTTT. Amino acids: CASSQDWKGAGQPQHF.

This chain uses TRBV4-1 with TRBJ2-3; no firm D call. Looked up from germline, CDR1 is MGHRA and CDR2 is YSYEKL. This CDR3 region has 11 residues. V was clipped by 7 bases and J by 6 bases, with 8 bases between them. DNA for the CDR3: TGCGCCAGCACAGGTGGGGATACGCAGTATTTT. This gives the protein CASTGGDTQYF.

The chain recombines TRBV6-5 with TRBJ2-7, with D perhaps TRBD1 (5 bases). The CDR3 is 15 residues long. CDR1 and CDR2 (germline): MNHEY, SVGAGI. V lost 10 bases to trimming and J lost 3 bases, with 22 bases between them. CDR3 in amino acids: CATLQGATFVYEQYF. The CDR3 DNA is TGTGCCACCTTACAAGGGGCCACGTTCGTCTACGAGCAGTACTTC.

The chain recombines TRBV11-2 with TRBJ1-2; D call uncertain. The CDR3 is made up of 14 amino acids. Germline CDR1 is SGHAT and CDR2 is FQNNGV. Trimming stripped 1 base from V and 0 bases from J, with 6 bases between. CDR3 region: CASSLGQTNYGYTF. The CDR3 DNA is TGTGCCAGCAGCTTAGGGCAGACTAACTATGGCTACACCTTC.